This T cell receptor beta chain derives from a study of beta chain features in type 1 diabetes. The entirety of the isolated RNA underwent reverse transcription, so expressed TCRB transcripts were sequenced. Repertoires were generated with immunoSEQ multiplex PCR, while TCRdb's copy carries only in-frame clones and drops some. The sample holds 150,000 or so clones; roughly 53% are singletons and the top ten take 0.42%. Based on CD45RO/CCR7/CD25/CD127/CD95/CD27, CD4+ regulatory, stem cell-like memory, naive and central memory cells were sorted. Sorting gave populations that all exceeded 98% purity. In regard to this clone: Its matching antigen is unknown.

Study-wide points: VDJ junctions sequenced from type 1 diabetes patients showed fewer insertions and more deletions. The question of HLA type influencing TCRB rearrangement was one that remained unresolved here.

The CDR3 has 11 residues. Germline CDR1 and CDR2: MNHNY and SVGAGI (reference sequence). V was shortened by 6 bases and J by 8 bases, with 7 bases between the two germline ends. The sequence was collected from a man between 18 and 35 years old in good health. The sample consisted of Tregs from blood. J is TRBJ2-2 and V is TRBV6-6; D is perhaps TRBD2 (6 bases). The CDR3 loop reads CASRGRGELFF. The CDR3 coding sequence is TGTGCCAGCAGAGGGAGGGGGGAGCTGTTTTTT.